The 8 T cell receptor beta chains reported below all come from one sample, sequenced in a study of CD8+ T cells in alopecia areata. Stated treatment: oral pan-JAK inhibitor, 5-10 mg twice daily. cDNA reverse transcribed from extracted RNA served as the sequencing template. Clones were sequenced by immunoSEQ multiplex PCR, and TCRdb holds only the in-frame ones, with some missing. The data show 75,000 to 100,000 clones, with about two thirds seen just once and 17% held by the top ten. The sequenced sample was CD8+ T cells sorted from blood, obtained around week 44, from a patient treated with tofacitinib. These receptors originate from a human donor with alopecia areata.

The J gene is TRBJ1-6, the V gene TRBV7-2; D is uncertain. The germline V gene encodes CDR1 SGHTA and CDR2 FQGNSA. Trimming pared 5 bases from V and 7 bases from J, leaving 12 bases between. The CDR3 spans 14 residues. The CDR3 coding sequence is TGTGCCAGCAGCATACGGGATCTAAATTCACCCCTCCACTTT. This codes for CASSIRDLNSPLHF.

This clone was picked up a small number of times. J is TRBJ2-3 and V is TRBV6-4, with 8 positions matching TRBD2. Germline CDR1 is MRHNA and CDR2 is SNTAGT. The CDR3 has 15 amino acids. The V gene end was trimmed by 3 bases and the J gene end by 1 base; junction bases not matched to a gene: 3. The CDR3, as DNA: TGTGCCAGCAGTGAGAGCGGGGGTGGCACAGATACGCAGTATTTT. Amino acids: CASSESGGGTDTQYF.

This clone was seen a few times. The chain combines TRBV29-1 with TRBJ1-4, with D tentatively TRBD1 (5 bases). CDR1 is SQVTM, CDR2 ANQGSEA, per germline. V dropped 3 bases and J dropped 6 bases, with 14 bases sitting between them. The CDR3 length is 14 residues. CDR3 nucleotide sequence: TGCAGCGTTGAGGAAGAGGGGTATTATGAAAAACTGTTTTTT. Translation: CSVEEEGYYEKLFF.

The V call is TRBV7-6, the J call TRBJ2-5; D gene unclear. CDR3 length: 13 amino acids. Per the germline V gene, CDR1 is SGHVS and CDR2 is FNYEAQ. V dropped 4 bases and J dropped 2 bases, with 8 bases sitting between them. CDR3 protein: CASSSVGQETQYF. CDR3 sequence (DNA): TGTGCCAGCAGCTCCGTAGGGCAAGAGACCCAGTACTTC. The full variable domain, its missing parts supplied by reference TRBV7-6 and TRBJ2-5, is GAGVSQSPRYKVTKRGQDVALRCDPISGHVSLYWYRQALGQGPEFLTYFNYEAQQDKSGLPNDRFSAERPEGSISTLTIQRTEQRDSAMYRCASSSVGQETQYFGPGTRLLVL.

The CDR3 DNA reads as TGTGCCAGCAGCTCCAGGACAGACAACTATGGCTACACCTTC. As protein: CASSSRTDNYGYTF. This chain uses TRBV13 with TRBJ1-2, with D perhaps TRBD1 (6 bases). CDR1 and CDR2 from the germline V gene are PRHDT and FYEKMQ (reference sequence). The CDR3 contains 14 residues. V was cut by 4 bases and J by 2 bases, with 11 bases left in between.

In its sample, this clone was seen once. The J gene is TRBJ1-5, the V gene TRBV27, with D possibly matching TRBD1 (5 bases). V was clipped by 3 bases and J by 5 bases, with 8 bases between them. The V gene's germline CDR1 is MNHEY and CDR2 SMNVEV (reference sequence). This CDR3 is 13 amino acids long. The CDR3 coding sequence is TGTGCCAGCAGTTTCGGGGCGCATCAGCCCCAGCATTTT. It translates to CASSFGAHQPQHF.

The CDR3 loop reads CASTLRGDGYTF. The CDR3 DNA is TGTGCCAGCACCCTGCGGGGGGATGGCTACACCTTC. This chain connects TRBV6-1 to TRBJ1-2; TRBD1 might be the D (5 bases). This CDR3 is built from 12 residues. V gave up 7 bases and J gave up 6 bases, with 12 bases separating them. The V gene's germline CDR1 is MNHNS and CDR2 SASEGT.

This chain uses TRBV6-1 with TRBJ2-2; perhaps TRBD1 as D (6 bases). The germline V gene encodes CDR1 MNHNS and CDR2 SASEGT. The CDR3 totals 15 residues. V gave up 6 bases and J gave up 2 bases, with 13 bases separating them. The CDR3 DNA reads TGTGCCAGCAGGAACTACAGGGAAAACACCGGGGAGCTGTTTTTT. Amino acids: CASRNYRENTGELFF.